Included here is one T cell receptor (beta chain) sequence, with context. Repertoires were generated with immunoSEQ multiplex PCR, while TCRdb's copy carries only in-frame clones and drops some. Here the sample spans over 200,000 clones, roughly 79% being singletons. The data were taken from a study of blood T cell repertoires in COVID-19. J gave up 14 bases and V 3 bases, and 8 bases lay outside the gene matches. The germline V gene has CDR1 KGHSH and CDR2 LQKENI. The CDR3 consists of 13 residues. The chain links TRBV18 to TRBJ1-2, with 11 bases fitting TRBD1. The origin of this receptor is a middle-aged man who had recovered from COVID-19. The sample was PBMCs or T cells enriched from blood (not recorded which). The CDR3 reads CASSPPDRGRVTF. DNA of the CDR3: TGTGCCAGCTCACCTCCGGACAGGGGGCGCGTTACCTTC. The variable domain in full, with the rest retrieved from reference TRBV18 and TRBJ1-2, is NAGVMQNPRHLVRRRGQEARLRCSPMKGHSHVYWYRQLPEEGLKFMVYLQKENIIDESGMPKERFSAEFPKEGPSILRIQQVVRGDSAAYFCASSPPDRGRVTFGSGTRLTVV.